This passage covers 29 T cell receptor beta chains from one sample sequenced in a study of control samples from healthy donors and cancer patients. Some clones are missing from TCRdb's copy, which holds only in-frame ones; the method was immunoSEQ multiplex PCR. The profile shows some 13,000 clones, about 76% of them singletons. The sample taken for sequencing was formalin-fixed, paraffin-embedded tissue. Every receptor here comes from a male donor with melanoma.

The V call is TRBV29-1, the J call TRBJ1-2; possible D gene TRBD1, 6 bases. Germline CDR1 reads SQVTM; CDR2 reads ANQGSEA. V was shortened by 7 bases and J by 2 bases, with 11 bases between the two germline ends. This CDR3 has 12 residues. The CDR3 coding sequence is TGCAGCGCCGAAGGACAGAACTATGGCTACACCTTC. Encoded protein: CSAEGQNYGYTF. Full variable domain (rest looked up from reference TRBV29-1 and TRBJ1-2): SAVISQKPSRDICQRGTSLTIQCQVDSQVTMMFWYRQQPGQSLTLIATANQGSEATYESGFVIDKFPISRPNLTFSTLTVSNMSPEDSSIYLCSAEGQNYGYTFGSGTRLTVV.

This chain links TRBV25-1 with TRBJ1-1, with D possibly matching TRBD1 (5 bases). Germline lookup yields CDR1 MGHDK and CDR2 SYGVNS. The CDR3 is made up of 13 amino acids. The V end lost 6 bases, the J end lost 7 bases, and 15 bases lay between the germline ends. The DNA for the CDR3 is TGTGCCAGCAGGGGGGTGGGTGGTGGTGAAGCTTTCTTT. Amino acid sequence: CASRGVGGGEAFF.

The chain links TRBV6-5 to TRBJ2-7; TRBD1 might be the D (6 bases). Deletions cut 7 bases from V and 6 bases from J, with 10 bases between. CDR1 is MNHEY, CDR2 SVGAGI, per germline. CDR3 size: 11 residues. The CDR3 protein is CASTPGAEQYF. CDR3 nucleotides: TGTGCCAGCACCCCAGGGGCCGAGCAGTACTTC.

CDR3 sequence: CASSQVSQGPRETQYF. In DNA, the CDR3 is TGTGCCAGCAGCCAAGTTTCGCAGGGCCCACGGGAGACCCAGTACTTC. This rearrangement joins TRBV14 to TRBJ2-5; the D gene is possibly TRBD1 (5 bases). Germline loops: CDR1 SGHDN, CDR2 FVKESK. The V end lost 1 base, the J end lost 5 bases, and 17 bases lay between the germline ends. This CDR3 region has 16 residues. The full variable domain, with the rest looked up from reference TRBV14 and TRBJ2-5, is EAGVTQFPSHSVIEKGQTVTLRCDPISGHDNLYWYRRVMGKEIKFLLHFVKESKQDESGMPNNRFLAERTGGTYSTLKVQPAELEDSGVYFCASSQVSQGPRETQYFGPGTRLLVL.

The V call is TRBV3-1 (or the pseudogene TRBV3-2), the J call TRBJ2-7; D unresolved. The CDR3 has 15 amino acids. The germline V and J ends were trimmed by 2 bases and 0 bases, with 11 bases remaining between them. The germline gives CDR1 LGHDT, CDR2 YNNKEL (reference sequence). Here the CDR3 reads CASSQMQVNSYEQYF. In DNA form, the CDR3 reads TGTGCCAGCAGCCAAATGCAGGTGAACTCCTACGAGCAGTACTTC.

This clone was detected only once. The rearrangement uses TRBV5-1 and TRBJ2-3; 13 bases map to TRBD2. This CDR3 contains 19 residues. V gave up 4 bases and J gave up 5 bases; unmatched junction bases: 16. Germline loops: CDR1 SGHRS, CDR2 YFSETQ. CDR3 DNA: TGCGCCAGCAGCGTCGCCGGGACTAGCGGGGCCGTCTCTCGAGATACGCAGTATTTT. Amino acids: CASSVAGTSGAVSRDTQYF.

This clone was detected only a few times. V and J are TRBV10-3 and TRBJ2-7; D is possibly TRBD1 or TRBD2 (5 bases each). Germline V CDR1 and CDR2: ENHRY, SYGVKD. The CDR3 is 12 residues long. V was clipped by 11 bases and J by 4 bases, with 15 bases between them. The CDR3 sequence: CASLGRGYEQYF. The CDR3 coding sequence is TGTGCCTCACTGGGGCGCGGGTACGAGCAGTACTTC.

The chain links TRBV7-2 to TRBJ2-3; 8 bases align to TRBD2. CDR3 length: 15 amino acids. J was trimmed by 3 bases and V by 4 bases; bases with no gene match: 6. Germline loops: CDR1 SGHTA, CDR2 FQGNSA. The CDR3 loop is CASSSPGGGTDTQYF. CDR3 nucleotide sequence: TGTGCCAGCAGCTCACCTGGCGGGGGGACAGATACGCAGTATTTT.

The chain joins TRBV5-1 to TRBJ2-2, with 11 bases identical to TRBD1. The CDR3 contains 19 residues. Trimming took 4 bases from V and 5 from J; bases not matched to a gene: 16. Germline CDR1 reads SGHRS; CDR2 reads YFSETQ. DNA of the CDR3: TGCGCCAGCAGCCCGACCCGGACAGGGGGCGCTAGATGGACCGGGGAGCTGTTTTTT. As protein: CASSPTRTGGARWTGELFF.

CDR3 amino acids: CASSMGQSFSYEQYF. The DNA of the CDR3 is TGTGCCAGCAGCATGGGACAGTCTTTCTCCTACGAGCAGTACTTC. The chain combines TRBV5-5 with TRBJ2-7, with TRBD1 identical over 7 bases. Germline CDR1 is SGHKS and CDR2 is YYEKEE (reference sequence). The ends lost 4 bases at V and 0 bases at J; junction bases unmatched: 7. The CDR3 runs to 15 residues.

A few counts support this clone. V is TRBV5-8 and J is TRBJ1-2; 9 bases map to TRBD1. The CDR3 covers 15 residues. The V gene's germline CDR1 is SGHTS and CDR2 YDEGEE. Trimming took 4 bases from V and 2 from J; bases not matched to a gene: 6. The CDR3 loop reads CASSPGTGRNYGYTF. CDR3 in DNA: TGTGCCAGCAGCCCCGGGACAGGGAGGAACTATGGCTACACCTTC.

This sequence joins TRBV7-8 and TRBJ2-3, with a tentative D call TRBD1 (6 bases). Germline V lookup: CDR1 SGHVS, CDR2 FQNEAQ. The CDR3 is 15 amino acids. The V end was cut by 7 bases, the J end by 2 bases, with 16 bases between. Here the CDR3 reads CASNPRGLNTDTQYF. As DNA, the CDR3 is TGTGCCAGCAACCCGAGGGGGTTAAACACAGATACGCAGTATTTT.

CDR3 protein: CATSVRTGLGYGYTF. The CDR3 DNA reads as TGTGCCACCAGCGTACGGACAGGGCTGGGCTATGGCTACACCTTC. This chain uses TRBV15 with TRBJ1-2, with TRBD1 identical over 8 bases. The germline V gene has CDR1 LNHNV and CDR2 YYDKDF (reference sequence). This CDR3 is built from 15 residues. The junction had 9 bases not matched to a gene; V was cut back by 5 bases and J by 4 bases.

J is TRBJ1-3 and V is TRBV2; D may be TRBD1 (6 bases). V lost 4 bases and J lost 1, with 11 bases in between. CDR3 size: 15 residues. In germline, CDR1 is SNHLY, CDR2 FYNNEI. This CDR3 reads CASSAVRGSGNTIYF. CDR3 nucleotides: TGTGCCAGCAGTGCTGTCAGGGGATCTGGAAACACCATATATTTT.

This clone was observed a single time. The V and J genes are TRBV7-2 and TRBJ2-7; D is ambiguous. Germline lookup yields CDR1 SGHTA and CDR2 FQGNSA. The CDR3 loop spans 14 amino acids. V shed 5 bases and J shed 1 base, with 12 bases lying between them. The CDR3 loop reads CASSRFMGSYEQYF. In DNA, the CDR3 is TGTGCCAGCAGCCGTTTCATGGGGTCCTACGAGCAGTACTTC.

By sample fraction, this clone is medium-sized. The CDR3 bases are TGTGCCAGCAGTCTTTCCCGGGACAGTGAAGCTTTCTTT. Its protein is CASSLSRDSEAFF. The chain joins TRBV27 to TRBJ1-1, with 7 bases fitting TRBD1. V shed 5 bases, J shed 7 bases, and the junction held 7 bases outside the gene matches. Looked up from germline, CDR1 is MNHEY and CDR2 is SMNVEV (reference sequence). The CDR3 totals 13 residues.

The chain is built from TRBV5-1 and TRBJ2-5, with 8 bases identical to TRBD2. The CDR3 runs to 16 residues. Germline CDR1 reads SGHRS; CDR2 reads YFSETQ. V dropped 0 bases and J dropped 4; count of bases not matched to a gene: 8. The CDR3 spells CASSLATGLAGETQYF. CDR3 nucleotides: TGCGCCAGCAGCTTGGCAACCGGACTAGCAGGAGAGACCCAGTACTTC.

The chain links TRBV11-3 to TRBJ2-1, with 12 bases identical to TRBD2. V was pared by 5 bases and J by 6 bases, with 8 bases of the junction left unmatched. Germline-derived CDR1 and CDR2 are SGHNT and YENEEA. The CDR3 is 16 amino acids. CDR3 sequence reads: CASSPRTSGDPNEQFF. The CDR3 nucleotides are TGTGCCAGCAGCCCGAGGACTAGCGGGGACCCCAATGAGCAGTTCTTC.

The J gene is TRBJ1-2, the V gene TRBV4-1; tentative D call: TRBD1 (6 bases). The germline V and J ends were trimmed by 4 bases and 5 bases, with 23 bases remaining between them. Germline values: CDR1 MGHRA, CDR2 YSYEKL. The CDR3 length is 17 residues. The CDR3 reads CASSPREGDPEEYGYTF. Here the CDR3 DNA reads TGCGCCAGCAGCCCCCGGGAGGGGGACCCGGAGGAGTATGGCTACACCTTC.

The rearrangement links TRBV19 to TRBJ2-3; D assignment may be TRBD1 or TRBD2 (5 bases each). Germline loops: CDR1 LNHDA, CDR2 SQIVND (reference sequence). The CDR3 is made up of 13 amino acids. The germline V and J ends were trimmed by 9 bases and 2 bases, with 12 bases remaining between them. The CDR3 spells CASGPGTTDTQYF. Written as DNA, the CDR3 is TGTGCCAGCGGACCAGGGACCACAGATACGCAGTATTTT.

The rearrangement uses TRBV5-5 and TRBJ1-1, with 8 bases aligning to TRBD1. The CDR3 totals 13 residues. V dropped 4 bases and J dropped 5; count of bases not matched to a gene: 4. CDR1 and CDR2 from the germline V gene are SGHKS and YYEKEE (reference sequence). The CDR3 bases are TGTGCCAGCAGCCCCGGACAGGGAACTGAAGCTTTCTTT. Its protein is CASSPGQGTEAFF.

V usage is TRBV7-2 and J usage is TRBJ1-6; tentatively, D is TRBD1 (6 bases). Germline assignment: CDR1 SGHTA and CDR2 FQGNSA. V lost 2 bases and J lost 5, with 19 bases in between. The CDR3 has 18 residues. CDR3 in amino acids: CASSLIEGGRSDNSPLHF. CDR3 DNA sequence: TGTGCCAGCAGCTTAATAGAGGGGGGCAGAAGTGATAATTCACCCCTCCACTTT.

The rearrangement links TRBV28 to TRBJ2-7; tentative D call: TRBD1 (6 bases). This CDR3 comprises 15 residues. CDR1 is MDHEN, CDR2 SYDVKM, per germline. Trimming took 6 bases from V and 3 from J, leaving 18 bases between them. The CDR3: CASRSTGKWIYEQYF. CDR3 sequence (DNA): TGTGCCAGCAGGTCAACAGGGAAGTGGATCTACGAGCAGTACTTC.

The chain has TRBV4-2 and TRBJ1-2; 7 positions match TRBD1. CDR1 LGHNA and CDR2 YNFKEQ come from the germline V gene. The V gene end was trimmed by 0 bases and the J gene end by 8 bases; junction bases not matched to a gene: 9. This CDR3 spans 15 amino acids. The CDR3 nucleotides are TGTGCCAGCAGCCAAGATAAGAGGGGGCTGAAGGGCTACACCTTC. Translation gives CASSQDKRGLKGYTF.

This chain connects TRBV6-2 or TRBV6-3 to TRBJ1-2, with D perhaps matching TRBD1 (6 bases). The V gene's germline CDR1 is MNHEY and CDR2 SVGEGT. The CDR3 extends over 15 amino acids. The V end lost 6 bases, the J end lost 4 bases, and 18 bases lay between the germline ends. CDR3 in amino acids: CASSPRTVGGYGYTF. CDR3 sequence (DNA): TGTGCCAGCAGCCCTAGGACAGTCGGTGGCTATGGCTACACCTTC.

The genes are TRBV3-1 (or the pseudogene TRBV3-2) and TRBJ2-1, with 13 bases identical to TRBD2. From germline, CDR1 is LGHDT and CDR2 YNNKEL (reference sequence). J was trimmed by 0 bases and V by 8 bases; bases with no gene match: 10. The CDR3 is 18 residues long. This CDR3 is CASRLETSGGPSYNEQFF. The CDR3 DNA is TGTGCCAGCCGACTTGAGACTAGCGGGGGGCCCTCCTACAATGAGCAGTTCTTC.

This clone was observed a handful of times. The chain is built from TRBV3-1 (or the pseudogene TRBV3-2) and TRBJ1-3, with D possibly TRBD1 on 6 matching bases. V lost 4 bases and J 2 bases, leaving 9 bases between the germline ends. The CDR3 runs 14 residues. The germline V gene encodes CDR1 LGHDT and CDR2 YNNKEL (reference sequence). The CDR3 sequence: CASSPNRAGNTIYF. In DNA form, the CDR3 reads TGTGCCAGCAGCCCCAACAGGGCTGGAAACACCATATATTTT.

The rearrangement links TRBV7-6 to TRBJ1-2, with D tentatively TRBD1 (5 bases). V was clipped by 4 bases and J by 4 bases, with 16 bases between them. In germline, CDR1 is SGHVS, CDR2 FNYEAQ. CDR3 length: 15 residues. CDR3 in amino acids: CASSSQPGPSYGYTF. The CDR3 nucleotides are TGTGCCAGCAGCTCGCAACCGGGACCCTCCTATGGCTACACCTTC.

The chain recombines TRBV2 with TRBJ1-6; no reliable D call. CDR3 length equals 15 residues. The germline V and J ends were trimmed by 5 bases and 4 bases, with 12 bases remaining between them. Germline CDR1 SNHLY, CDR2 FYNNEI. CDR3 sequence: CASSPNQPYNSPLHF. In DNA, the CDR3 is TGTGCCAGCAGTCCGAATCAGCCTTATAATTCACCCCTCCACTTT.